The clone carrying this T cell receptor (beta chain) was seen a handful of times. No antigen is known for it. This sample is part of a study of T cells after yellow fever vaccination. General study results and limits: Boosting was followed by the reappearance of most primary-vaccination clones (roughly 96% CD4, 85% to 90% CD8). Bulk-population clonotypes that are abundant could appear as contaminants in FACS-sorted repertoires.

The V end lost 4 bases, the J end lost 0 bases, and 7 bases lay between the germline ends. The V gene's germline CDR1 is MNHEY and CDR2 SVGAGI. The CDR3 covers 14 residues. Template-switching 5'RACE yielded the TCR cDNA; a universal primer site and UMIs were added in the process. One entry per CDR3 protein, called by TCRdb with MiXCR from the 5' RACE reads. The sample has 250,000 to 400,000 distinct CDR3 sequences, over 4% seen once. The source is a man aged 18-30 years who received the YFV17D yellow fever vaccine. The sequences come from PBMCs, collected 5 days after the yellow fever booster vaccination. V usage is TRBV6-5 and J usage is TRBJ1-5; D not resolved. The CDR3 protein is CASSLAHSNQPQHF. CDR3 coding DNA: TGTGCCAGCAGTTTGGCCCATAGCAATCAGCCCCAGCATTTT.